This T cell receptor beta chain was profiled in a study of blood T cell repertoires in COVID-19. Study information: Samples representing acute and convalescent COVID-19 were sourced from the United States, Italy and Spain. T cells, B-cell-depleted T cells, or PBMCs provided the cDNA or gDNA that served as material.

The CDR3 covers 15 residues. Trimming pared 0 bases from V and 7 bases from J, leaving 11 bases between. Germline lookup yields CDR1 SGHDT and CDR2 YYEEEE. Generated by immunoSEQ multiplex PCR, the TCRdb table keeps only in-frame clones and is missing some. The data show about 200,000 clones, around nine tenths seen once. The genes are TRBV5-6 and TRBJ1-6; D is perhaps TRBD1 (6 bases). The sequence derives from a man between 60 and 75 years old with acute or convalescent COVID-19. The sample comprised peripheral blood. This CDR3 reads CASSLVGAENSPLHF. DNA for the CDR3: TGTGCCAGCAGCTTGGTGGGGGCGGAGAATTCACCCCTCCACTTT. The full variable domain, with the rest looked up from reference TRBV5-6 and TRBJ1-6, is DAGVTQSPTHLIKTRGQQVTLRCSPKSGHDTVSWYQQALGQGPQFIFQYYEEEERQRGNFPDRFSGHQFPNYSSELNVNALLLGDSALYLCASSLVGAENSPLHFGNGTRLTVT.